The 19 T cell receptor beta chains below come from one sample, sequenced in a study of cytomegalovirus exposure and HLA in healthy donors (dated by TCRdb to 2016 to 2017). The library was built by means of the immunoSEQ multiplex PCR assay. TCRdb's version of the immuneACCESS table is confined to in-frame rearrangements and falls short of the full clone set. An unresolved V gene accounts for under half of the shortfall where checked; the remainder is of unknown origin. For this sample the table gives roughly 250,000 clones, of which 87% were detected only once. About 3% of the sample goes to the ten largest clones. The sample consisted of PBMCs. The receptors shown here come from a man aged 18 to 35 in good health and CMV-seronegative.

In DNA, the CDR3 is TGTGCCAGCAGTGAATCCAGGGGGCCGGTTTACAATGAGCAGTTCTTC. Translating gives CASSESRGPVYNEQFF. The V gene is TRBV25-1, the J gene TRBJ2-1, with 8 bases that match TRBD1. The CDR3 sequence is 16 residues long. Germline CDR1 reads MGHDK; CDR2 reads SYGVNS. V gave up 1 base and J gave up 4 bases; unmatched junction bases: 6.

The chain is built from TRBV6-5 and TRBJ1-2, with 7 positions matching TRBD1. V was clipped by 4 bases and J by 1 base; unmatched bases: 6. From germline, CDR1 is MNHEY and CDR2 SVGAGI. This CDR3 is 15 amino acids long. For the CDR3, the DNA is TGTGCCAGCAGTTTGGTGACAGGGATTAACTATGGCTACACCTTC. As protein: CASSLVTGINYGYTF.

This clone was counted only a few times. V usage is TRBV5-6 and J usage is TRBJ1-6, with a weak D call TRBD1 (5 bases). The germline V and J ends were trimmed by 1 base and 9 bases, with 14 bases remaining between them. The CDR3 runs to 15 residues. CDR1 is SGHDT and CDR2 is YYEEEE in the germline V gene. The CDR3 nucleotides are TGTGCCAGCAGCTTGCAGGGTATTGTTGGTTCACCCCTCCACTTT. This gives the protein CASSLQGIVGSPLHF. Combining the CDR3 with reference TRBV5-6 and TRBJ1-6 gives the whole variable domain DAGVTQSPTHLIKTRGQQVTLRCSPKSGHDTVSWYQQALGQGPQFIFQYYEEEERQRGNFPDRFSGHQFPNYSSELNVNALLLGDSALYLCASSLQGIVGSPLHFGNGTRLTVT.

On this clone: The same CDR3 also results from other DNA sequences found in this sample. The V gene is TRBV28, the J gene TRBJ1-5, with TRBD1 matching 8 bases. This CDR3 has 13 residues. Germline loops: CDR1 MDHEN, CDR2 SYDVKM. J lost 6 bases, V lost 5 bases, and 3 bases had no gene match. The chain's CDR3 is CASSLDRGQPQHF. CDR3 DNA: TGTGCCAGCAGTCTTGACAGGGGTCAGCCCCAGCATTTT. The variable domain in full, with the rest retrieved from reference TRBV28 and TRBJ1-5, is DVKVTQSSRYLVKRTGEKVFLECVQDMDHENMFWYRQDPGLGLRLIYFSYDVKMKEKGDIPEGYSVSREKKERFSLILESASTNQTSMYLCASSLDRGQPQHFGDGTRLSIL.

The chain links TRBV4-3 to TRBJ1-3; TRBD1 matches 11 bases. The J segment lost 4 bases and the V segment lost 1 base, leaving 6 bases of the junction unmatched. The CDR3 sequence is 17 residues long. Per germline, CDR1 LGHNA and CDR2 YSLEER. In DNA, the CDR3 is TGCGCCAGCAGCCAAGCCCGGACAGGGGGCTCCGGAAACACCATATATTTT. This translates into CASSQARTGGSGNTIYF.

Comments on this clone: Since no conserved phenylalanine or tryptophan closes the CDR3, a read error is the likely cause. Because the CDR3's place on the DNA is in doubt, the DNA is left out and the CDR3 is given as listed by TCRdb. The chain's CDR3 is CASSLQKSS. The chain combines TRBV7-9 with TRBJ2-7; the table's D call, TRBD2, was not checked against the DNA. The CDR3 has 9 residues if both end residues are counted. Germline V gene sequence: CDR1 SEHNR, CDR2 FQNEAQ (reference sequence).

The chain recombines TRBV4-3 with TRBJ2-7; 7 bases align to TRBD2. In germline, CDR1 is LGHNA, CDR2 YSLEER. V shed 8 bases, J shed 5 bases, and the junction held 12 bases outside the gene matches. The CDR3 contains 14 residues. The CDR3 reads CASSPWAGRDEQYF. CDR3 bases: TGCGCCAGCTCACCATGGGCAGGGAGGGACGAGCAGTACTTC.

The chain employs TRBV12-5 and TRBJ2-1; 9 nucleotides align to TRBD2. CDR3 length equals 15 residues. Trimming removed 7 bases from V and 3 bases from J; junction bases left unmatched: 7. CDR1 is LGHNT, CDR2 FRNRAP, per germline. CDR3 DNA sequence: TGTGCTAGTGCCATTAGCGGGAGCGACTACAATGAGCAGTTCTTC. This translates into CASAISGSDYNEQFF.

The V call is TRBV6-6, the J call TRBJ2-3, with TRBD1 matching 7 bases. The CDR3 runs 14 residues. Trimming took 7 bases from V and 3 from J; bases not matched to a gene: 7. Germline assignment: CDR1 MNHNY and CDR2 SVGAGI (reference sequence). CDR3 bases: TGTGCCAGCACCCCCGGCAGGGGGACAGATACGCAGTATTTT. It codes for CASTPGRGTDTQYF.

The chain recombines TRBV10-1 with TRBJ2-7; D may be TRBD1 (7 bases). Trimming shortened V by 6 bases and J by 11 bases, and 20 bases separated the two germline ends. CDR1 and CDR2 from the germline V gene are WNHNN and SYGVQD (reference sequence). This CDR3 contains 13 residues. CDR3: CASSAGQTYKEYF. CDR3 nucleotide sequence: TGCGCCAGCAGCGCGGGACAGACCTATAAAGAGTACTTC.

The rearrangement links TRBV27 to TRBJ2-7; possibly TRBD1 for D (5 bases). The length of the CDR3 is 15 residues. Between the trimmed V and J ends, which lost 2 bases and 5 bases, there was a span of 16 bases. Germline CDR1 and CDR2: MNHEY and SMNVEV (reference sequence). This CDR3 is CASSLAQGSFHEQYF. The CDR3 DNA reads as TGTGCCAGCAGTTTAGCCCAGGGATCCTTCCACGAGCAGTACTTC.

This clone was counted once. For the CDR3, the DNA is TGTGCCACCAGCACACAGAGTTACTCCTACGAGCAGTACTTC. Translation gives CATSTQSYSYEQYF. V gene TRBV15 combines with J gene TRBJ2-7; D gene ambiguous. Germline V lookup: CDR1 LNHNV, CDR2 YYDKDF (reference sequence). Trimming stripped 4 bases from V and 0 bases from J, with 10 bases between. The CDR3 runs 14 residues.

The chain recombines TRBV5-4 with TRBJ2-2; 7 bases match TRBD1. V lost 4 bases, J lost 0 bases, and 6 bases stayed unmatched. Germline V lookup: CDR1 SGHNT, CDR2 YYREEE (reference sequence). The CDR3 is 16 amino acids. This chain's CDR3 is CASSIGGQTNTGELFF. The CDR3 nucleotides are TGTGCCAGCAGCATAGGGGGACAGACGAACACCGGGGAGCTGTTTTTT.

In regard to this clone: Other DNA sequences in this specimen translate into the identical CDR3. The rearrangement uses TRBV29-1 and TRBJ1-1; 10 nucleotides match TRBD1. The junction had 2 bases not matched to a gene; V was cut back by 7 bases and J by 6 bases. The CDR3 consists of 11 residues. Germline CDR1 reads SQVTM; CDR2 reads ANQGSEA. The CDR3, as DNA: TGCAGCGCAGGGACAGGGGCTGAAGCTTTCTTT. Encoded protein: CSAGTGAEAFF. Full variable domain (missing parts from reference TRBV29-1 and TRBJ1-1): SAVISQKPSRDICQRGTSLTIQCQVDSQVTMMFWYRQQPGQSLTLIATANQGSEATYESGFVIDKFPISRPNLTFSTLTVSNMSPEDSSIYLCSAGTGAEAFFGQGTRLTVV.

By sample fraction, this clone is medium-sized. The sample holds other DNA sequences that translate to the same CDR3. V is TRBV19 and J is TRBJ2-1; the D is unclear. Trimming left V 2 bases short and J 0 bases short, with 5 bases between. This CDR3 is 14 amino acids long. Germline lookup yields CDR1 LNHDA and CDR2 SQIVND (reference sequence). CDR3 in DNA: TGTGCCAGTAGTATATCGGGCTCCTACAATGAGCAGTTCTTC. Its protein is CASSISGSYNEQFF.

V gene TRBV6-1 combines with J gene TRBJ2-2, with D tentatively TRBD1 (6 bases). Trimming stripped 0 bases from V and 6 bases from J, with 17 bases between. The length of the CDR3 is 17 residues. Germline-derived CDR1 and CDR2 are MNHNS and SASEGT. The CDR3 sequence: CASSEAGARGKSGELFF. CDR3 DNA sequence: TGTGCCAGCAGTGAAGCGGGGGCGAGGGGGAAGTCCGGGGAGCTGTTTTTT.

V and J are TRBV11-2 and TRBJ2-3; possibly TRBD2 for D (6 bases). Trimming stripped 5 bases from V and 4 bases from J, with 16 bases between. The CDR3 contains 15 residues. Germline V gene data show CDR1 as SGHAT and CDR2 as FQNNGV. The CDR3: CASSGGWSGADTQYF. The CDR3 nucleotides are TGTGCCAGCAGCGGGGGGTGGTCGGGAGCAGATACGCAGTATTTT. Full variable domain (rest looked up from reference TRBV11-2 and TRBJ2-3): EAGVAQSPRYKIIEKRQSVAFWCNPISGHATLYWYQQILGQGPKLLIQFQNNGVVDDSQLPKDRFSAERLKGVDSTLKIQPAKLEDSAVYLCASSGGWSGADTQYFGPGTRLTVL.

The chain recombines TRBV6-5 with TRBJ2-7, with 9 bases that match TRBD1. The V gene end was trimmed by 6 bases and the J gene end by 2 bases; junction bases not matched to a gene: 5. Per the germline V gene, CDR1 is MNHEY and CDR2 is SVGAGI. The CDR3 has 14 residues. CDR3: CASRQDRGAYEQYF. The DNA of the CDR3 is TGTGCCAGCAGACAAGACAGGGGGGCCTACGAGCAGTACTTC.

The chain carries TRBV28 and TRBJ1-1, with D uncertain. Germline assignment: CDR1 MDHEN and CDR2 SYDVKM. Trimming took off 5 bases at V and 11 bases at J, with 15 bases between the two ends. The CDR3 consists of 12 residues. CDR3 region: CASSPDFVGAFF. For the CDR3, the DNA is TGTGCCAGCAGTCCTGACTTCGTCGGCGCTTTCTTT. The variable domain in full, completed from reference TRBV28 and TRBJ1-1, reads DVKVTQSSRYLVKRTGEKVFLECVQDMDHENMFWYRQDPGLGLRLIYFSYDVKMKEKGDIPEGYSVSREKKERFSLILESASTNQTSMYLCASSPDFVGAFFGQGTRLTVV.